The 9 T cell receptor beta chains reported below all come from one sample, sequenced in a study of Ad26.COV2.S vaccination and SARS-CoV-2 variants. Treatment specified: about 20 received Ad26.COV2.S at low or high dose, single or two shots; roughly 5 received placebo; per-sample allocation not given. Sampling was performed 63 days after the first vaccine or placebo injection. The table came from immunoSEQ multiplex PCR; TCRdb's copy has only in-frame clones and leaves some out. The sample holds roughly 380,000 clones, 70% to 90% seen once. Sequences were derived from peripheral blood, sampled in a trial of Ad26.COV2.S vaccine versus placebo. These receptors came from a person aged 18-65 years who received the Ad26.COV2.S COVID-19 vaccine or a placebo.

This clone was counted at least ten times. The chain carries TRBV7-2 and TRBJ2-1; TRBD2 aligns across 8 bases. V dropped 5 bases and J dropped 1; count of bases not matched to a gene: 13. The CDR3 sequence is 18 residues long. Germline loops: CDR1 SGHTA, CDR2 FQGNSA. The CDR3 spells CASSLTPRRGVSYNEQFF. The CDR3 DNA is TGTGCCAGCAGCCTAACCCCCCGGCGGGGGGTTTCCTACAATGAGCAGTTCTTC.

This rearrangement joins TRBV10-1 to TRBJ2-1; D unclear. Germline values: CDR1 WNHNN, CDR2 SYGVQD (reference sequence). The CDR3 consists of 16 residues. The germline V and J ends were trimmed by 5 bases and 0 bases, with 14 bases remaining between them. This chain's CDR3 is CASSSIRSTSYNEQFF. In DNA form, the CDR3 reads TGCGCCAGCAGTTCCATCAGGAGCACCTCCTACAATGAGCAGTTCTTC.

This clone was counted between two and nine times. The rearrangement uses TRBV2 and TRBJ2-5, with 7 bases fitting TRBD1. The V gene's germline CDR1 is SNHLY and CDR2 FYNNEI. The CDR3 totals 12 residues. The junction had 2 bases not matched to a gene; V was cut back by 9 bases and J by 1 base. The CDR3 nucleotides are TGTGCCAGTCACAGGGGCCAAGAGACCCAGTACTTC. Encoded protein: CASHRGQETQYF. Based on the CDR3 plus reference TRBV2 and TRBJ2-5, the full variable domain is EPEVTQTPSHQVTQMGQEVILRCVPISNHLYFYWYRQILGQKVEFLVSFYNNEISEKSEIFDDQFSVERPDGSNFTLKIRSTKLEDSAMYFCASHRGQETQYFGPGTRLLVL.

In this sample, this clone turned up once. V gene TRBV29-1 combines with J gene TRBJ2-7; 7 bases line up with TRBD1. CDR3 length: 13 amino acids. V shed 6 bases, J shed 4 bases, and the junction held 9 bases outside the gene matches. The germline V gene encodes CDR1 SQVTM and CDR2 ANQGSEA. CDR3 sequence reads: CSVKRQGTYEQYF. CDR3 bases: TGCAGCGTCAAACGACAGGGAACTTACGAGCAGTACTTC.

The CDR3: CASSIQGLDSPLHF. The CDR3 DNA reads as TGTGCCAGCAGCATCCAGGGCCTGGATTCACCCCTCCACTTT. The genes are TRBV5-5 and TRBJ1-6; tentatively, D is TRBD1 (5 bases). The CDR3 is 14 residues long. Germline V gene lookup returns CDR1 SGHKS and CDR2 YYEKEE (reference sequence). V was shortened by 4 bases and J by 8 bases, with 13 bases between the two germline ends.

The rearrangement joins TRBV20-1 to TRBJ1-2; D not resolved. Germline V lookup: CDR1 DFQATT, CDR2 SNEGSKA (reference sequence). Deletions cut 3 bases from V and 0 bases from J, with 11 bases between. The CDR3 covers 14 residues. CDR3 amino acids: CSASAIGSNYGYTF. The CDR3 DNA sequence: TGCAGTGCTAGTGCCATCGGGTCTAACTATGGCTACACCTTC.

The chain combines TRBV27 with TRBJ2-7; D is uncertain. The V gene's germline CDR1 is MNHEY and CDR2 SMNVEV (reference sequence). The CDR3 is 13 residues long. V lost 3 bases and J lost 1, with 7 bases in between. The CDR3: CASSLVGSYEQYF. Written as DNA, the CDR3 is TGTGCCAGCAGTTTGGTTGGGTCCTACGAGCAGTACTTC.

In this sample, this clone turned up once. This chain uses TRBV5-4 with TRBJ2-3; 9 nucleotides line up with TRBD2. J lost 5 bases, V lost 0 bases, and 13 bases had no gene match. This CDR3 is built from 18 residues. Germline V CDR1 and CDR2: SGHNT, YYREEE (reference sequence). CDR3 in amino acids: CASSLAALSGSIIDTQYF. The CDR3 DNA is TGTGCCAGCAGCTTGGCCGCGCTTAGCGGGAGTATTATAGATACGCAGTATTTT.

This chain connects TRBV3-1 (or the pseudogene TRBV3-2) to TRBJ1-5; 7 bases agree with TRBD1. Germline CDR1 and CDR2: LGHDT and YNNKEL (reference sequence). The J segment lost 7 bases and the V segment lost 3 bases, leaving 6 bases of the junction unmatched. The CDR3 totals 14 residues. The CDR3 reads CASSQGQFRQPQHF. The CDR3 DNA follows: TGTGCCAGCAGCCAGGGACAGTTCCGACAGCCCCAGCATTTT.